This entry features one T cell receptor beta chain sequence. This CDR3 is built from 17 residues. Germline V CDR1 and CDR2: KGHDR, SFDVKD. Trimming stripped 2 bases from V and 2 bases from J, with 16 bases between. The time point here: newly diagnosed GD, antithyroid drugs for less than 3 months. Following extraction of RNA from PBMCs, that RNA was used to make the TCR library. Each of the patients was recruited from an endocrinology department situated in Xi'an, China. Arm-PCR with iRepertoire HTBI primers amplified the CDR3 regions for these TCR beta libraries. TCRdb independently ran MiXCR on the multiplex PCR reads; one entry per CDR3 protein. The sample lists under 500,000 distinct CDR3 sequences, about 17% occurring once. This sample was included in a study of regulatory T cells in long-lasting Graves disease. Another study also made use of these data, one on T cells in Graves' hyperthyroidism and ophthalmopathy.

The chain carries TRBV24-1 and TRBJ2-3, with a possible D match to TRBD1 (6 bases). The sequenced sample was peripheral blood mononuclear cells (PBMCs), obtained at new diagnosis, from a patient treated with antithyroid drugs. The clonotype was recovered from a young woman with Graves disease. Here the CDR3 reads CATSDYDRWMTTDTQYF. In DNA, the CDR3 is TGTGCCACCAGTGATTACGACAGGTGGATGACCACAGATACGCAGTATTTT.